This is a list of T cell receptor beta chains from one sample in a study of blood T cell repertoires in COVID-19. Sequencing used immunoSEQ multiplex PCR; TCRdb keeps in-frame clones, though not all of them. The sample holds approximately 160,000 clones; 80% to 85% are singletons and the top ten take around 8.4%. The sample comprised peripheral blood. These receptors were obtained from a woman at least 80 years old with active or convalescent COVID-19. CDR3s leave out the opening cysteine and the closing phenylalanine or tryptophan. A D gene is named only where the DNA matches it firmly. Expanded clones get a size class; other rows say once, few or many, or leave the size out.

. | TRBJ2-7 | . | TRBV19 | ASSSGGEQY
TRBD1 | TRBJ1-2 | . | TRBV6-2/TRBV6-3 | ASSTSGTVNYGYT
. | TRBJ2-1 | . | TRBV10-1 | ASSESRLSYNEQF
TRBD2 | TRBJ2-5 | . | TRBV5-1 | ASSSSSGRETQY
TRBD2 | TRBJ2-7 | . | TRBV5-5 | ASSPRGGGYEQY
. | TRBJ1-6 | . | TRBV7-2 | ASSYSNSPLH
. | TRBJ2-2 | . | TRBV11-2 | ASSYSTTGELF
. | TRBJ1-2 | . | TRBV19 | ASSTPGDWYGYT
. | TRBJ2-5 | . | TRBV5-1 | ASSLGGGTGETQY
TRBD2 | TRBJ2-2 | few | TRBV10-2 | ASRLTSGGAGDTGELF
. | TRBJ1-6 | . | TRBV6-1 | ASSDRTAYNSPLH
TRBD1 | TRBJ1-3 | . | TRBV5-1 | ASSFHSTGGNGNTIY
TRBD2 | TRBJ2-5 | . | TRBV2 | ASSGLAGGQETQY
TRBD2 | TRBJ2-7 | . | TRBV6-5 | ASSWGGGASYEQY
TRBD1 | TRBJ2-1 | . | TRBV3-1/TRBV3-2 | ASSPGTEYYNEQF
. | TRBJ1-3 | . | TRBV5-1 | ASSLQAGKTSGNTIY
. | TRBJ2-7 | . | TRBV4-1 | ASSQDGAYEQY
TRBD1 | TRBJ1-1 | . | TRBV2 | ASSEGGQGVAF
. | TRBJ2-5 | . | TRBV12-1 | ASSLRTGLQTQY
. | TRBJ1-1 | once | TRBV9 | ASSVEWYSVEAF
TRBD1 | TRBJ2-5 | . | TRBV19 | ASSIWGQDRAKTQY
TRBD2 | TRBJ2-2 | . | TRBV2 | ASRLAGGYTGELF
TRBD1 | TRBJ2-7 | few | TRBV7-2 | ASSSLDRGVVGYEQY
TRBD1 | TRBJ2-3 | . | TRBV6-1 | ASSGGDRGTTDTQY
. | TRBJ1-3 | . | TRBV6-5 | ASSYSTGGSGNTIY
TRBD1 | TRBJ1-1 | . | TRBV7-9 | ASSLPGGDEAF
TRBD1 | TRBJ1-5 | once | TRBV19 | ASVGQGIYNQPQH
. | TRBJ2-5 | . | TRBV19 | ASSFSGPETQY
TRBD1 | TRBJ2-7 | . | TRBV5-1 | ASSLAGTGFSYEQY
. | TRBJ1-3 | few | TRBV15 | ATSRDALSSGNTIY
. | TRBJ2-1 | . | TRBV6-5 | ASRRSSNEQF
TRBD1 | TRBJ1-2 | . | TRBV9 | ASSGWDREDGYT
. | TRBJ1-1 | . | TRBV6-6 | ASSYQQLNTEAF
. | TRBJ1-1 | . | TRBV7-2 | ASSFTGGSNTEAF
. | TRBJ1-1 | . | TRBV18 | ASSSYLTNTEAF
. | TRBJ1-2 | . | TRBV23-1 | ASSQGRNYGYT
TRBD1 | TRBJ1-2 | . | TRBV6-5 | ASSYSNRGDYGYT
. | TRBJ1-5 | . | TRBV11-2 | ASSQTGNQPQH
. | TRBJ2-5 | . | TRBV9 | ASSVEGLREQTQY
. | TRBJ2-5 | . | TRBV3-1/TRBV3-2 | ASSLGTWGETQY
. | TRBJ2-5 | . | TRBV7-7 | ASSLDWQETQY
TRBD1 | TRBJ2-1 | once | TRBV12-5 | ASRRDRGFHEQF
. | TRBJ2-3 | . | TRBV9 | ASSVDFGDTQY
. | TRBJ2-5 | few | TRBV5-1 | ASSQTGQETQY
. | TRBJ1-3 | . | TRBV6-5 | ASSAGLLSGNTIY
. | TRBJ2-1 | . | TRBV6-4 | ASKRQSSYNEQF
. | TRBJ2-5 | . | TRBV5-1 | ASSLSVPQETQY
. | TRBJ2-7 | few | TRBV19 | ASSIDTGTLYEQY
TRBD2 | TRBJ2-5 | . | TRBV9 | ASSPPGTITKETQY
. | TRBJ1-1 | few | TRBV9 | ASSVGAMTTEAF
TRBD1 | TRBJ2-3 | . | TRBV11-3 | ASSEQQGGTQY
. | TRBJ2-3 | . | TRBV6-4 | ASSDRPMAGATDTQY
. | TRBJ2-6 | once | TRBV30 | AWSLKGNRAISGANVLT
TRBD1 | TRBJ1-5 | . | TRBV27 | ASRSGGSNQPQH
TRBD2 | TRBJ2-5 | . | TRBV7-3 | ASSLAGTGGRETQY
. | TRBJ1-1 | . | TRBV2 | ASTQQGLNTEAF
. | TRBJ1-4 | . | TRBV19 | ASSIGGGNEKLF
. | TRBJ1-4 | . | TRBV5-1 | ASSPGIRSEKLF
. | TRBJ1-1 | . | TRBV18 | ASSPRVVALENTEAF
TRBD1 | TRBJ1-2 | . | TRBV18 | ASSPPRGTGVGYT